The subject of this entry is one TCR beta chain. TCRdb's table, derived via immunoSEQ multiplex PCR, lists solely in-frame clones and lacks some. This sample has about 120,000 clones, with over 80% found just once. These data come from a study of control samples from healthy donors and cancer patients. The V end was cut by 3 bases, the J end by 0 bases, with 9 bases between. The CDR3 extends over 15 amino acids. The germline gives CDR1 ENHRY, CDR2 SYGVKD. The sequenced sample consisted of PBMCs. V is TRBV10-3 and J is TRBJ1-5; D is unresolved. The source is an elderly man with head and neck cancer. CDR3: CAISEMGDSNQPQHF. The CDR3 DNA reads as TGTGCCATCAGTGAAATGGGAGATAGCAATCAGCCCCAGCATTTT.